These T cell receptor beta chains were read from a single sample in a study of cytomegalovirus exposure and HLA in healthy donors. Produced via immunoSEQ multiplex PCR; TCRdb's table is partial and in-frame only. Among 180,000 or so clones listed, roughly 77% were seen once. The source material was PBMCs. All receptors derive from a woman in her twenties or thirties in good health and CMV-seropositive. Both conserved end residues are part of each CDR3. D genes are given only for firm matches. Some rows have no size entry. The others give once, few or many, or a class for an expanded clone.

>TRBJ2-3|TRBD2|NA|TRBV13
CASSWTLAGGGDTQYF
TGTGCCAGCAGCTGGACTTTAGCGGGGGGTGGGGATACGCAGTATTTT
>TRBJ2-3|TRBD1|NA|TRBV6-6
CASTLHGTGGRDTQYF
TGTGCCAGCACTCTTCACGGGACAGGAGGGCGGGATACGCAGTATTTT
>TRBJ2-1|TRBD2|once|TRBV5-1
CASSFRGGTYNEQFF
TGCGCCAGCAGCTTCCGGGGGGGAACTTACAATGAGCAGTTCTTC
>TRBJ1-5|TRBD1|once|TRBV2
CASGQGSQPQHF
TGTGCCAGCGGACAGGGAAGTCAGCCCCAGCATTTT
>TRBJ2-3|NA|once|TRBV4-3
CASSQDGTSTDTQYF
TGCGCCAGCAGCCAAGACGGGACTAGCACAGATACGCAGTATTTT
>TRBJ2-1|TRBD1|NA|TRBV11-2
CASSGRGTGGFIEQFF
TGTGCCAGCAGCGGAAGGGGGACAGGGGGCTTTATTGAGCAGTTCTTC
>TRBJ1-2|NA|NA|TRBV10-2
CASSPFQEAPYYGYTF
TGCGCCAGCAGTCCCTTCCAGGAGGCCCCGTACTATGGCTACACCTTC
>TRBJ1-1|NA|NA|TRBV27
CASSLSRGIVNTEAFF
TGTGCCAGCAGTTTATCGAGGGGGATCGTGAACACTGAAGCTTTCTTT
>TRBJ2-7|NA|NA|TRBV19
CASSTQGLNSYEQYF
TGTGCCAGTAGTACCCAGGGGCTCAACTCCTACGAGCAGTACTTC
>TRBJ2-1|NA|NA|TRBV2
CASSTTSRGEQFF
TGTGCCAGCAGTACGACTAGCAGGGGTGAGCAGTTCTTC
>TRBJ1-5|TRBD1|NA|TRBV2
CASSEGQGPYQPQHF
TGTGCCAGCAGTGAGGGACAGGGACCTTATCAGCCCCAGCATTTT
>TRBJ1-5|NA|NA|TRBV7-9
CASSLSALGQPQHF
TGTGCCAGCAGCCTATCCGCCCTAGGTCAGCCCCAGCATTTT
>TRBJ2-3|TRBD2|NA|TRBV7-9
CAGSPGGTSTDTQYF
TGTGCCGGCTCTCCGGGGGGGACTAGCACAGATACGCAGTATTTT
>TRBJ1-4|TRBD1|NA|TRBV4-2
CASSHSTGGLLEKLFF
TGTGCCAGCAGCCATTCGACAGGGGGCCTTCTGGAAAAACTGTTTTTT
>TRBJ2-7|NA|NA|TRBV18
CASSPPVAVSLYF
TGTGCCAGCTCACCACCGGTGGCCGTGTCCCTGTACTTC
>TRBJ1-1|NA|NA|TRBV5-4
CASSFAGVNTEAFF
TGTGCCAGCAGCTTTGCCGGTGTGAACACTGAAGCTTTCTTT
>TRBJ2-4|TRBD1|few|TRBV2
CASSASQGGNIQYF
TGTGCCAGCAGTGCCTCACAGGGGGGAAACATTCAGTACTTC
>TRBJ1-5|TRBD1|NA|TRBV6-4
CASTPDRSSQPQHF
TGTGCCAGCACCCCGGACAGGTCTTCTCAGCCCCAGCATTTT
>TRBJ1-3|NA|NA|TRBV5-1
CASSLDTGIPLNSGNTIYF
TGCGCCAGCAGCTTGGATACAGGAATCCCCTTAAACTCTGGAAACACCATATATTTT
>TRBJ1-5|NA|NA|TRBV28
CASTSTGYSNQPQHF
TGTGCCAGCACCTCGACAGGTTATAGCAATCAGCCCCAGCATTTT
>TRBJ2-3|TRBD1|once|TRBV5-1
CASSLGGQGDYTQYF
TGCGCCAGCAGCTTGGGGGGACAGGGGGACTATACGCAGTATTTT
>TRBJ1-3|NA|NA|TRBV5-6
CASSLVPGETGNTIYF
TGTGCCAGCAGCTTGGTCCCAGGGGAGACTGGAAACACCATATATTTT
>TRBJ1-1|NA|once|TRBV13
CASSLRWGTLNTEAFF
TGTGCCAGCAGCTTGAGATGGGGGACACTAAACACTGAAGCTTTCTTT
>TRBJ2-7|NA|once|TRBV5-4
CASSSENYEQYF
TGTGCCAGCAGCTCGGAGAACTACGAGCAGTACTTC
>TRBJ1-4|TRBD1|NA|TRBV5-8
CASSLGQGDRLFF
TGTGCCAGCAGCTTGGGACAGGGGGACAGACTGTTTTTT
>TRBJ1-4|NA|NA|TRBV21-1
CASSKSLRLEKGATNEKLFF
TGTGCCAGCAGCAAAAGTCTACGACTGGAAAAAGGGGCAACTAATGAAAAACTGTTTTTT
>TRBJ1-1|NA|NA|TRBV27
CASSSPSGGRTEAFF
TGTGCCAGCAGTTCCCCAAGCGGGGGCAGAACTGAAGCTTTCTTT
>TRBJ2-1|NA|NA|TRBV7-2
CASSPAGAGSYNEQFF
TGTGCCAGCAGCCCGGCGGGGGCAGGGTCCTACAATGAGCAGTTCTTC
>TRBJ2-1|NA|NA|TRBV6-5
CASSYAGGNEQFF
TGTGCCAGCAGTTACGCAGGGGGGAATGAGCAGTTCTTC
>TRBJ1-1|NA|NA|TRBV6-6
CASSSARFGEAFF
TGTGCCAGCAGTTCCGCGAGATTTGGTGAAGCTTTCTTT
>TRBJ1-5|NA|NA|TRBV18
CASSPRELGEPQHF
TGTGCCAGCTCACCGAGGGAGCTCGGGGAGCCCCAGCATTTT
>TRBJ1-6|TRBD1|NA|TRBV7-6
CASSPGQGAPTASPLHF
TGTGCCAGCAGCCCAGGACAGGGGGCCCCTACGGCTTCACCCCTCCACTTT
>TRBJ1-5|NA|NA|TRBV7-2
CASSREGALGNQPQHF
TGTGCCAGCAGCCGTGAGGGCGCCCTCGGCAATCAGCCCCAGCATTTT